The T cell receptor (beta chain) described here comes from a study of response to subunit inactivated influenza vaccine. Study results and caveats: The authors suggested that few new T cells are recruited per seasonal influenza vaccination.

TCRdb re-called the RT-PCR reads through MiXCR, storing one row per CDR3 protein. The sample lists about 780,000 distinct CDR3 sequences; under 20% were seen once. The V and J ends lost 5 bases and 6 bases, in that order; junction bases with no gene match: 3. The CDR3 loop spans 13 amino acids. Per the germline V gene, CDR1 is SEHNR and CDR2 is FQNEAQ (reference sequence). This clonotype was counted a few times. Its antigen remains unknown. J is TRBJ2-1 and V is TRBV7-9; TRBD1 matches 8 bases. Sample: PBMCs from blood, taken 5 days after vaccination. The receptor's source is a man aged 45 to 65 who received an inactivated influenza vaccine. The CDR3 here is CASSRGTGNEQFF. The CDR3 bases are TGTGCCAGCAGCCGAGGGACAGGCAATGAGCAGTTCTTC.